These 26 T cell receptor beta chains were sequenced from one sample in a study of beta chain features in type 1 diabetes. What was sequenced were expressed TCRB transcripts, since all of the isolated RNA had been reverse transcribed. Measured with immunoSEQ multiplex PCR; TCRdb has only the in-frame clones, and not every one. Here the sample spans 130,000 to 150,000 clones, 9.2% being singletons. The sequencing input was central memory CD4+ T cells from blood. The source is a man younger than 35 in good health.

Only a few counts were recorded for this clone. J is TRBJ1-5 and V is TRBV10-3; unclear D gene. Germline lookup yields CDR1 ENHRY and CDR2 SYGVKD. There are 13 residues in the CDR3. The V end was cut by 8 bases, the J end by 1 base, with 9 bases between. Here the CDR3 reads CAIRDASNQPQHF. CDR3 coding DNA: TGTGCCATCCGAGATGCCAGCAATCAGCCCCAGCATTTT.

The chain carries TRBV5-1 and TRBJ2-4; tentative D call: TRBD2 (6 bases). This CDR3 has 13 residues. Germline loops: CDR1 SGHRS, CDR2 YFSETQ. V dropped 3 bases and J dropped 7 bases, with 11 bases sitting between them. The CDR3 is CASSSLGGNIQYF. DNA of the CDR3: TGCGCCAGCAGCTCCCTCGGGGGTAACATTCAGTACTTC.

The chain recombines TRBV25-1 with TRBJ1-3; D uncertain. CDR1 and CDR2 from the germline V gene are MGHDK and SYGVNS. V was cut by 2 bases and J by 3 bases, with 5 bases left in between. There are 13 residues in the CDR3. CDR3 residues: CASSEQYGNTIYF. CDR3 nucleotide sequence: TGTGCCAGCAGTGAACAGTATGGAAACACCATATATTTT.

This clone has a handful of counts. The chain couples TRBV10-3 to TRBJ1-2, with 9 nucleotides matching TRBD1. The germline gives CDR1 ENHRY, CDR2 SYGVKD. This CDR3 has 17 amino acids. V shed 2 bases and J 0 bases; nucleotides not matched to a gene: 7. The CDR3 loop is CAISEPGQGTANYGYTF. The CDR3 nucleotides read TGTGCCATCAGTGAGCCGGGACAGGGAACCGCTAACTATGGCTACACCTTC.

The rearrangement uses TRBV18 and TRBJ2-1; TRBD1 might be the D (5 bases). Trimming took off 3 bases at V and 3 bases at J, with 12 bases between the two ends. This CDR3 contains 15 residues. Germline V gene data show CDR1 as KGHSH and CDR2 as LQKENI. As DNA, the CDR3 is TGTGCCAGCTCACCCGGACAAGGGTACTACAATGAGCAGTTCTTC. Protein: CASSPGQGYYNEQFF.

This clone was counted many times. The chain has TRBV4-3 and TRBJ2-3; 9 bases align to TRBD2. Losses at the gene ends were 5 bases for V and 1 base for J; bases not matched to a gene: 10. The CDR3 spans 17 residues. Germline V lookup: CDR1 LGHNA, CDR2 YSLEER. CDR3 in DNA: TGCGCCAGCAGCTTCGGGACTAGCCGGGCGGGCACAGATACGCAGTATTTT. It is translated as CASSFGTSRAGTDTQYF.

This clone has only a few counts. The chain recombines TRBV7-9 with TRBJ1-2; D is possibly TRBD1 (6 bases). Trimming shortened V by 2 bases and J by 5 bases, and 12 bases separated the two germline ends. The CDR3 has 14 amino acids. Germline V gives CDR1 SEHNR, CDR2 FQNEAQ (reference sequence). The CDR3 loop reads CASSLRGAAYGYTF. The CDR3 bases are TGTGCCAGCAGCTTACGGGGGGCAGCTTATGGCTACACCTTC.

The sample holds a few counts of this clone. This chain uses TRBV6-1 with TRBJ2-7, with D perhaps matching TRBD2 (5 bases). CDR1 and CDR2 from the germline V gene are MNHNS and SASEGT. The CDR3 runs 13 residues. V lost 6 bases, J lost 3 bases, and 12 bases lay in between. CDR3 sequence: CASRASSVYEQYF. The CDR3 DNA sequence: TGTGCCAGCAGGGCTAGCTCCGTCTACGAGCAGTACTTC.

This clone occurred a few times. The rearrangement joins TRBV7-6 to TRBJ2-2; D unresolved. V was shortened by 5 bases and J by 6 bases, with 16 bases between the two germline ends. CDR1 SGHVS and CDR2 FNYEAQ come from the germline V gene. There are 15 residues in the CDR3. CDR3 loop: CASSTAAGWAGELFF. CDR3 bases: TGTGCCAGCAGCACAGCCGCCGGTTGGGCCGGGGAGCTGTTTTTT.

The V gene is TRBV7-9, the J gene TRBJ2-3, with D perhaps TRBD2 (5 bases). The germline V gene encodes CDR1 SEHNR and CDR2 FQNEAQ (reference sequence). Trimming left V 5 bases short and J 6 bases short, with 12 bases between. CDR3 length equals 13 residues. The CDR3 DNA sequence: TGTGCCAGCAGCACTAGTTTTGGCGATACGCAGTATTTT. The encoded protein is CASSTSFGDTQYF.

This sequence joins TRBV7-6 and TRBJ1-6; D not certain. Germline V gives CDR1 SGHVS, CDR2 FNYEAQ. CDR3 length equals 14 residues. V was clipped by 5 bases and J by 0 bases, with 5 bases between them. In nucleotides, the CDR3 is TGTGCCAGCAGCCTGAGCTCCTATAATTCACCCCTCCACTTT. Translated: CASSLSSYNSPLHF.

The rearrangement links TRBV7-2 to TRBJ2-4; tentative D call: TRBD1 (6 bases). The length of the CDR3 is 13 residues. The germline V gene has CDR1 SGHTA and CDR2 FQGNSA. V was cut by 5 bases and J by 8 bases, with 13 bases left in between. This chain's CDR3 is CASSQGRPDIQYF. The CDR3 coding sequence is TGTGCCAGCAGCCAGGGGCGCCCGGACATTCAGTACTTC.

This clone was seen a few times. This sequence joins TRBV5-1 and TRBJ2-1, with TRBD2 identical over 11 bases. The CDR3 contains 17 residues. Looked up from germline, CDR1 is SGHRS and CDR2 is YFSETQ. V gave up 3 bases and J gave up 0 bases; unmatched junction bases: 5. As DNA, the CDR3 is TGCGCCAGCAGCTCGTCTAGCGGGGGGACCTCCTACAATGAGCAGTTCTTC. It yields the protein CASSSSSGGTSYNEQFF.

In its sample, this clone was seen a few times. The chain is built from TRBV5-1 and TRBJ2-1; 10 nucleotides align to TRBD1. CDR1 and CDR2 (germline): SGHRS, YFSETQ. The CDR3 length is 15 residues. Germline trimming cut 4 bases from V and 4 bases from J; bases unmatched to any gene: 5. The CDR3 loop is CASSPAGQGYNEQFF. CDR3 DNA: TGCGCCAGCAGCCCCGCGGGACAGGGGTACAATGAGCAGTTCTTC.

A few counts support this clone. The chain couples TRBV7-2 to TRBJ2-2; D is perhaps TRBD1 (6 bases). CDR1 is SGHTA and CDR2 is FQGNSA in the germline V gene. The CDR3 runs 14 residues. V shed 2 bases and J shed 6 bases, with 10 bases lying between them. The chain's CDR3 is CASSLTGSPGELFF. In nucleotides, the CDR3 is TGTGCCAGCAGCTTAACAGGGAGCCCCGGGGAGCTGTTTTTT.

This clone was seen many times. This sequence joins TRBV18 and TRBJ1-5; 9 bases are shared with TRBD1. This CDR3 spans 15 amino acids. CDR1 and CDR2 (germline): KGHSH, LQKENI. V was clipped by 3 bases and J by 4 bases; unmatched bases: 4. CDR3 amino acids: CASSPLTGGNQPQHF. The CDR3 region has the DNA TGTGCCAGCTCACCCCTGACAGGGGGTAATCAGCCCCAGCATTTT.

V is TRBV7-3 and J is TRBJ2-2, with D maybe TRBD1 (5 bases). Germline V gene data show CDR1 as SGHTA and CDR2 as FQGTGA. The ends were cut back, 4 bases at V and 2 bases at J, with 14 bases in the middle. The CDR3 contains 16 residues. Written as DNA, the CDR3 is TGTGCCAGCAGCTCGCAGGGCCCCGCTAACACCGGGGAGCTGTTTTTT. This gives the protein CASSSQGPANTGELFF.

The chain carries TRBV7-9 and TRBJ2-2; D gene unclear. The CDR3 covers 12 residues. The germline gives CDR1 SEHNR, CDR2 FQNEAQ (reference sequence). Between the trimmed V and J ends, which lost 5 bases and 8 bases, there was a span of 9 bases. The CDR3 DNA is TGTGCCAGCAGCATCCATGTGGGGGAGCTGTTTTTT. Its translation: CASSIHVGELFF.

This clone turned up a few times. The chain carries TRBV2 and TRBJ1-6; 8 bases match TRBD1. V lost 6 bases to trimming and J lost 10 bases; unmatched junction nucleotides: 8. Looked up from germline, CDR1 is SNHLY and CDR2 is FYNNEI. This CDR3 has 14 residues. The CDR3 protein is CASSQTGEPSPLHF. For the CDR3, the DNA is TGTGCCAGCAGCCAGACAGGGGAGCCATCACCCCTCCACTTT.

The CDR3 DNA reads TGTGCTAGTGGTTTTTACCCTAGAAGGCATTCACCCCTCCACTTT. Protein: CASGFYPRRHSPLHF. The chain employs TRBV12-5 and TRBJ1-6; D remains unclear. CDR3 size: 15 residues. V was clipped by 3 bases and J by 8 bases, with 14 bases between them. From germline, CDR1 is LGHNT and CDR2 FRNRAP.

Here the CDR3 reads CASSQEGGGVGELFF. For the CDR3, the DNA is TGCGCCAGCAGCCAAGAAGGGGGGGGTGTCGGGGAGCTGTTTTTT. The V call is TRBV4-3, the J call TRBJ2-2; possibly TRBD2 for D (7 bases). Germline lookup yields CDR1 LGHNA and CDR2 YSLEER. The V end lost 0 bases, the J end lost 7 bases, and 12 bases lay between the germline ends. The CDR3 sequence is 15 residues long.

The chain is built from TRBV1 and TRBJ2-5; the table's D call, TRBD2, was not checked against the DNA. TRBV1 is deemed a pseudogene. The CDR3 runs 15 residues. CDR3: CTSSQVSSVQETQYF. The CDR3 nucleotides read TGCACCAGCAGCCAAGTCAGTAGCGTCCAAGAGACCCAGTACTTC.

The CDR3 DNA is TGTGCCAGCGGCCCCACGGGGGACAGGGCAGAGACCCAGTACTTC. Encoded protein: CASGPTGDRAETQYF. V usage is TRBV9 and J usage is TRBJ2-5, with TRBD1 matching 9 bases. Germline CDR1 reads SGDLS; CDR2 reads YYNGEE. Losses at the gene ends were 7 bases for V and 4 bases for J; bases not matched to a gene: 11. The CDR3 contains 15 residues.

This chain links TRBV4-2 with TRBJ1-5, with 7 bases that match TRBD1. The V and J ends lost 3 bases and 0 bases, in that order; junction bases with no gene match: 8. The CDR3 is made up of 17 amino acids. Germline V gene lookup returns CDR1 LGHNA and CDR2 YNFKEQ. CDR3 protein: CASSQVQTGDSNQPQHF. The CDR3 DNA follows: TGTGCCAGCAGCCAGGTCCAAACAGGGGATAGCAATCAGCCCCAGCATTTT.

The rearrangement links TRBV5-4 to TRBJ2-2, with TRBD1 matching over 8 bases. Per germline, CDR1 SGHNT and CDR2 YYREEE (reference sequence). Trimming removed 5 bases from V and 4 bases from J; junction bases left unmatched: 7. CDR3 length: 15 residues. CDR3 bases: TGTGCCAGCAGGTCACAGGGGGTTGGCACCGGGGAGCTGTTTTTT. Its translation is CASRSQGVGTGELFF.

The chain employs TRBV5-4 and TRBJ2-3; tentatively, D is TRBD2 (6 bases). V was shortened by 2 bases and J by 0 bases, with 13 bases between the two germline ends. This CDR3 contains 16 residues. Germline-derived CDR1 and CDR2 are SGHNT and YYREEE (reference sequence). In nucleotides, the CDR3 is TGTGCCAGCAGCTTAACCGCTAGCGCGAGCACAGATACGCAGTATTTT. This codes for CASSLTASASTDTQYF.